Only a few counts were recorded for the clone carrying this T cell receptor beta chain. Antigen: not known. This sample includes further DNA sequences coding for the same CDR3. The CDR3 has 15 amino acids. After removal of 4 bases from V and 1 base from J, the junction contained 6 bases not matched to a gene. Germline CDR1 is MDHEN and CDR2 is SYDVKM. The sample originates from a study of beta chain features in type 1 diabetes. All of the isolated RNA was reverse transcribed, so expressed TCRB transcripts were sequenced. Only in-frame clones appear in the TCRdb table, and some are missing; sequencing was by immunoSEQ multiplex PCR. The data show 250,000 to 300,000 clones, around an eighth seen once. Each donor gave one heparinised blood draw averaging around 0.12 L. Each of the CD4+ naive, central memory, regulatory and stem cell-like memory populations was sorted via CD45RO/CCR7/CD25/CD127/CD95/CD27.

Study outcomes and limitations: Patients' naive, central memory and regulatory TCRB repertoires appeared more alike than those of healthy donors. VDJ junctions from patients with type 1 diabetes contained fewer insertions and more deletions. Shortening of TCRB CDR3s, moderate but significant, appeared in all four CD4+ subsets of Type 1 diabetes patients.

Sample: naive CD4+ T cells from blood. This TCR derives from a young man with type 1 diabetes. V is TRBV28 and J is TRBJ2-5; 7 bases align to TRBD1. In nucleotides, the CDR3 is TGTGCCAGCAGTTCGTCTGGGACAGCCCAAGAGACCCAGTACTTC. Translating gives CASSSSGTAQETQYF.